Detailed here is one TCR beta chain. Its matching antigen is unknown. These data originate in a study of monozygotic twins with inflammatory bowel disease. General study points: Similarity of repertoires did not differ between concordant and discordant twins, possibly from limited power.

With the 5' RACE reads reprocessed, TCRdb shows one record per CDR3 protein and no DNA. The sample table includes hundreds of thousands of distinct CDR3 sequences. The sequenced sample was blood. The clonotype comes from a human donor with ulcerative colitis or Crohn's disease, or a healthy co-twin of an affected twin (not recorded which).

CDR3 in amino acids: CASIVGYRGPDNEQFF. The J gene is TRBJ2-1, the V gene TRBV6-1; TCRdb lists TRBD1, though no DNA is available to test this call. Germline V CDR1 and CDR2: MNHNS, SASEGT. This CDR3 region has 16 residues.